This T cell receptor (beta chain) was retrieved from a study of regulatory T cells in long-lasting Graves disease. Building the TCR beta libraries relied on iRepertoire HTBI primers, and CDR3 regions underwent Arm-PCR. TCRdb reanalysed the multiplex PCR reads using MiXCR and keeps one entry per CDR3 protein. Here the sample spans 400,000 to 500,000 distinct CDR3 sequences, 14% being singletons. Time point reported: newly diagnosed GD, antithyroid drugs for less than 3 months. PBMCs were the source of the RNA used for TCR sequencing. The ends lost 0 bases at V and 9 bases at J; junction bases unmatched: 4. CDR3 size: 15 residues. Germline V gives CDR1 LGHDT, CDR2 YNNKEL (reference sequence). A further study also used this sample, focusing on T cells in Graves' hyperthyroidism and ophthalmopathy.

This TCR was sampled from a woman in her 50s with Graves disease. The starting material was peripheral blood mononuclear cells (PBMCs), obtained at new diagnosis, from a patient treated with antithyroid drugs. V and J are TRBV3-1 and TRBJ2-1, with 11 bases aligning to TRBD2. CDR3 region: CASSQDLAGGGEQFF. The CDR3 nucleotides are TGTGCCAGCAGCCAAGATTTAGCGGGAGGGGGTGAGCAGTTCTTC.